This TCR beta chain is drawn from a study of T cell repertoires in cytomegalovirus infection. As for the study in general: Public TCR beta signatures were indicative of both CMV infection and a matching HLA type.

V was clipped by 4 bases and J by 1 base; unmatched bases: 9. The CDR3 is 17 amino acids. Per the germline V gene, CDR1 is SGHVS and CDR2 is FQNEAQ. This clonotype was seen ten or more times. The antigen remains unidentified. From the reads, TCRdb called clonotypes with MiXCR, one entry per CDR3 protein. Of over 200,000 distinct CDR3 sequences in the sample, approximately 15% were seen once. Study-wide results and caveats: The ex vivo response was dominated by HLA-C-restricted CMV-specific TCR beta clonotypes. Carriers of CMV plus the relevant HLA were identified by cumulative public TCR beta family frequency.

The receptor was derived from a human donor in good health (CMV status not recorded). Some clones in this sample may be carry-over from other donors' samples. This sequence joins TRBV7-8 and TRBJ1-5; the match to TRBD1 covers 8 bases. The sequenced sample was PBMCs. CDR3 nucleotide sequence: TGTGCCAGCAGCTCCTCCCGTTACAGGGGGAGCAATCAGCCCCAGCATTTT. Its protein product is CASSSSRYRGSNQPQHF.